These T cell receptor beta chains were read from a single sample in a study of identical twins. Each CDR3 protein gets one entry after TCRdb re-called the 5' RACE reads with MiXCR. The repertoire holds approximately 190,000 distinct CDR3 sequences, with roughly 15% as singletons. The sample also formed part of further work on T cells expressing NK-cell markers.

Sequenced: CD8+ T cells sorted from blood. These TCRs come from a woman younger than 30 in good health. Both conserved end residues are part of each CDR3. D genes are given only for firm matches. Expanded clones get a size class; other rows say once, few or many, or leave the size out.

j_gene: TRBJ1-1; abundance: many; d_gene: NA; v_gene: TRBV27; CDR3aa: CASSLGGAAEAFF; CDR3nt: TGTGCCAGCAGTTTAGGCGGCGCGGCTGAAGCTTTCTTT
j_gene: TRBJ2-7; abundance: few; d_gene: NA; v_gene: TRBV12-3/TRBV12-4; CDR3aa: CASRRSGGLPYEQYF; CDR3nt: TGTGCCAGCAGGCGTTCCGGGGGGCTTCCCTACGAGCAGTACTTC
j_gene: TRBJ2-2; abundance: NA; d_gene: TRBD1; v_gene: TRBV20-1; CDR3aa: CSAPGTGHRRGTGELFF; CDR3nt: TGCAGTGCTCCTGGGACAGGCCATCGCCGGGGCACCGGGGAGCTGTTTTTT
j_gene: TRBJ1-2; abundance: many; d_gene: NA; v_gene: TRBV12-3/TRBV12-4; CDR3aa: CASRPGTGFYGYTF; CDR3nt: TGTGCCAGCAGACCGGGGACGGGTTTCTATGGCTACACCTTC
j_gene: TRBJ2-7; abundance: many; d_gene: TRBD2; v_gene: TRBV6-5; CDR3aa: CASSTSGYEQYF; CDR3nt: TGTGCCAGCAGTACTAGCGGCTACGAGCAGTACTTC
j_gene: TRBJ1-2; abundance: NA; d_gene: NA; v_gene: TRBV3-1; CDR3aa: CASSPTRGDYGYTF; CDR3nt: TGTGCCAGCAGCCCCACGAGGGGGGACTATGGCTACACCTTC
j_gene: TRBJ2-1; abundance: few; d_gene: NA; v_gene: TRBV6-5; CDR3aa: CASSYSSSYGLPFF; CDR3nt: TGTGCCAGCAGTTACTCGTCCAGTTACGGTCTCCCGTTCTTC
j_gene: TRBJ2-3; abundance: few; d_gene: NA; v_gene: TRBV2; CDR3aa: CASRRGLANTDTQYF; CDR3nt: TGTGCCAGCAGACGAGGGCTAGCCAACACAGATACGCAGTATTTT
j_gene: TRBJ2-7; abundance: few; d_gene: NA; v_gene: TRBV12-3/TRBV12-4; CDR3aa: CASSSWAGVDYEQYF; CDR3nt: TGTGCCAGCAGTTCCTGGGCAGGGGTGGATTACGAGCAGTACTTC
j_gene: TRBJ2-7; abundance: many; d_gene: TRBD2; v_gene: TRBV20-1; CDR3aa: CSAMFWGLAGYSYEQYF; CDR3nt: TGCAGTGCTATGTTTTGGGGGCTAGCGGGATACTCCTACGAGCAGTACTTC
j_gene: TRBJ2-3; abundance: NA; d_gene: NA; v_gene: TRBV20-1; CDR3aa: CSAIGEVTDTQYF; CDR3nt: TGCAGTGCCATCGGGGAGGTCACAGATACGCAGTATTTT
j_gene: TRBJ1-6; abundance: NA; d_gene: TRBD1; v_gene: TRBV5-5; CDR3aa: CASSFYRTGVSPLHF; CDR3nt: TGTGCCAGCAGCTTCTACCGGACAGGGGTCTCACCCCTCCACTTT
j_gene: TRBJ1-2; abundance: NA; d_gene: NA; v_gene: TRBV7-9; CDR3aa: CASSRLGEANYGYTF; CDR3nt: TGTGCCAGCAGCCGATTGGGGGAGGCGAACTATGGCTACACCTTC
j_gene: TRBJ1-2; abundance: few; d_gene: NA; v_gene: TRBV6-2/TRBV6-3; CDR3aa: CASSSDAGRGYTF; CDR3nt: TGTGCCAGCAGCTCGGACGCGGGGCGAGGCTACACCTTC
j_gene: TRBJ2-5; abundance: NA; d_gene: TRBD1; v_gene: TRBV12-3/TRBV12-4; CDR3aa: CASSFTGGAGETQYF; CDR3nt: TGTGCCAGCAGTTTTACAGGGGGCGCGGGAGAGACCCAGTACTTC
j_gene: TRBJ2-5; abundance: NA; d_gene: NA; v_gene: TRBV12-3/TRBV12-4; CDR3aa: CASSLQGSETQYF; CDR3nt: TGTGCCAGCAGTTTACAGGGTTCGGAGACCCAGTACTTC
j_gene: TRBJ1-4; abundance: NA; d_gene: NA; v_gene: TRBV13; CDR3aa: CASSHRAEGTNEKLFF; CDR3nt: TGTGCCAGCAGCCACCGGGCCGAAGGGACTAATGAAAAACTGTTTTTT
j_gene: TRBJ1-2; abundance: few; d_gene: TRBD1; v_gene: TRBV5-6; CDR3aa: CASTQTGTEPFYGYTF; CDR3nt: TGTGCCAGCACTCAGACCGGGACAGAACCTTTTTATGGCTACACCTTC
j_gene: TRBJ1-1; abundance: NA; d_gene: NA; v_gene: TRBV12-3/TRBV12-4; CDR3aa: CASSEGGGYTEAFF; CDR3nt: TGTGCCAGCAGTGAGGGGGGCGGTTACACTGAAGCTTTCTTT
j_gene: TRBJ2-1; abundance: NA; d_gene: TRBD1; v_gene: TRBV11-1; CDR3aa: CASSSPLRGTGASYEQFF; CDR3nt: TGTGCCAGCAGCTCCCCGCTAAGGGGGACAGGGGCGAGTTATGAGCAGTTCTTC
j_gene: TRBJ2-5; abundance: few; d_gene: NA; v_gene: TRBV6-2/TRBV6-3; CDR3aa: CASSPQAVETQYF; CDR3nt: TGTGCCAGCAGCCCACAAGCGGTAGAGACCCAGTACTTC
j_gene: TRBJ2-7; abundance: NA; d_gene: TRBD2; v_gene: TRBV11-2; CDR3aa: CASSPPAGYYEQYF; CDR3nt: TGTGCCAGCAGCCCCCCAGCGGGGTACTACGAGCAGTACTTC
j_gene: TRBJ2-7; abundance: NA; d_gene: TRBD1; v_gene: TRBV2; CDR3aa: CASSDPGTGVNEQYF; CDR3nt: TGTGCCAGCAGCGACCCCGGGACAGGGGTCAACGAGCAGTACTTC
j_gene: TRBJ2-1; abundance: NA; d_gene: TRBD2; v_gene: TRBV19; CDR3aa: CASTQSTSGYNEQFF; CDR3nt: TGTGCCAGTACCCAGTCGACTAGCGGTTACAATGAGCAGTTCTTC
j_gene: TRBJ2-3; abundance: NA; d_gene: NA; v_gene: TRBV10-3; CDR3aa: CATPRGVLGESTDTQYF; CDR3nt: TGTGCCACCCCCCGAGGGGTTCTAGGGGAATCCACAGATACGCAGTATTTT
j_gene: TRBJ1-1; abundance: NA; d_gene: NA; v_gene: TRBV7-5; CDR3aa: CISVPEAPRGPREAFF; CDR3nt: NA
j_gene: TRBJ2-7; abundance: few; d_gene: NA; v_gene: TRBV9; CDR3aa: CASSVGSGSSYEQYF; CDR3nt: TGTGCCAGCAGCGTAGGGTCTGGGAGCTCCTACGAGCAGTACTTC
j_gene: TRBJ2-7; abundance: few; d_gene: NA; v_gene: TRBV4-3; CDR3aa: CASSQGPAYEQYF; CDR3nt: TGCGCCAGCAGCCAAGGACCGGCCTACGAGCAGTACTTC